The clone carrying this TCR beta chain was counted between two and nine times. Its antigen is still unknown. This sample is part of a study of cytomegalovirus exposure and HLA in healthy donors. Study findings and constraints: More clonal expansion characterized HLA-associated TCR beta chains than equally common others in a later analysis.

The germline gives CDR1 MNHNY, CDR2 SVGAGI (reference sequence). This CDR3 is 12 amino acids long. V was pared by 3 bases and J by 3 bases, with 6 bases between. The PCR employed 60 Vbeta primers together with 13 Jbeta primers. TCRdb's table, derived via immunoSEQ multiplex PCR, lists solely in-frame clones and lacks some. The data hold approximately 170,000 clones, with 70% to 80% observed a single time. What was sequenced was PBMCs. This sequence originates from a female donor in good health and CMV-seronegative. The chain combines TRBV6-6 with TRBJ2-7, with D maybe TRBD1 (5 bases). Here the CDR3 DNA reads TGTGCCAGCAGTTATCAGGGCTACGAGCAGTACTTC. Protein sequence: CASSYQGYEQYF.